This passage covers 15 T cell receptor beta chains from one sample sequenced in a study of T cell repertoires in cytomegalovirus infection. MiXCR, run by TCRdb on the reads, gives a single entry per CDR3 protein. The sample contains about 740,000 distinct CDR3 sequences, 35% of which appear only once. The sequencing sample was made of PBMCs. These receptors all stem from a human donor in good health (CMV status not recorded). Some clones in this sample may be carry-over from other donors' samples.

This clonotype has just a few counts. This chain uses TRBV12-3 or TRBV12-4 with TRBJ1-1; 8 bases match TRBD1. V was clipped by 4 bases and J by 6 bases; unmatched bases: 4. The CDR3 covers 13 residues. The DNA of the CDR3 is TGTGCCAGCAGTTCCGGACAGGGCCCTGAAGCTTTCTTT. Protein sequence: CASSSGQGPEAFF.

This clonotype came up once. The chain carries TRBV3-1 and TRBJ1-6; unclear D gene. CDR3 length: 17 amino acids. Trimming took off 1 base at V and 5 bases at J, with 15 bases between the two ends. Per the germline V gene, CDR1 is LGHDT and CDR2 is YNNKEL (reference sequence). CDR3 residues: CASSQGFPGSNNSPLHF. The CDR3 DNA follows: TGTGCCAGCAGCCAAGGATTCCCGGGCAGCAATAATTCACCCCTCCACTTT.

The rearrangement joins TRBV2 to TRBJ1-2, with D tentatively TRBD1 (5 bases). CDR1 and CDR2 from the germline V gene are SNHLY and FYNNEI. The CDR3 runs to 10 residues. Trimming removed 6 bases from V and 14 bases from J, with 13 bases in between. The CDR3 nucleotides are TGTGCCAGCAGAGGCCAGGGCAAGACCTTC. Its protein product is CASRGQGKTF.

As DNA, the CDR3 is TGTGCCAGCACCCGCGGGGGCGTGTGGGGAAACACCATATATTTT. This codes for CASTRGGVWGNTIYF. The genes are TRBV28 and TRBJ1-3; possible D gene TRBD1, 6 bases. The CDR3 runs 15 residues. Germline V gene data show CDR1 as MDHEN and CDR2 as SYDVKM. Trimming took 7 bases from V and 4 from J, leaving 17 bases between them.

This clonotype showed up just a few times. The chain combines TRBV28 with TRBJ1-1; 8 bases align to TRBD1. The germline gives CDR1 MDHEN, CDR2 SYDVKM. The CDR3 loop spans 14 amino acids. V was clipped by 11 bases and J by 3 bases; unmatched bases: 11. This CDR3 reads CAAIGQGGYTEAFF. The CDR3 bases are TGTGCCGCAATCGGACAGGGAGGTTACACTGAAGCTTTCTTT. Based on the CDR3 plus reference TRBV28 and TRBJ1-1, the full variable domain is DVKVTQSSRYLVKRTGEKVFLECVQDMDHENMFWYRQDPGLGLRLIYFSYDVKMKEKGDIPEGYSVSREKKERFSLILESASTNQTSMYLCAAIGQGGYTEAFFGQGTRLTVV.

This clonotype was seen only a few times. This CDR3 is CASSFWVGLEAPQHF. The CDR3 DNA is TGTGCCAGCAGCTTCTGGGTGGGCCTCGAAGCGCCCCAGCATTTT. The V and J genes are TRBV7-9 and TRBJ1-5; D is unresolved. This CDR3 has 15 amino acids. Germline V lookup: CDR1 SEHNR, CDR2 FQNEAQ (reference sequence). V shed 3 bases and J shed 9 bases, with 18 bases lying between them.

V and J are TRBV28 and TRBJ1-2; D remains ambiguous. Germline loops: CDR1 MDHEN, CDR2 SYDVKM. Trimming removed 5 bases at V and 2 bases at J, with 9 bases between. This CDR3 has 13 residues. CDR3 sequence reads: CASSKGGNYGYTF. The CDR3 nucleotides read TGTGCCAGCAGTAAGGGTGGGAACTATGGCTACACCTTC.

This clonotype was seen repeatedly, ten times or more. This chain uses TRBV7-2 with TRBJ1-2; D ambiguous. The V end was cut by 6 bases, the J end by 2 bases, with 7 bases between. CDR3 length: 12 amino acids. Germline values: CDR1 SGHTA, CDR2 FQGNSA. The CDR3 is CASRRGNYGYTF. The CDR3 DNA follows: TGTGCCAGCAGAAGAGGCAACTATGGCTACACCTTC.

This clonotype was detected a few times. This chain connects TRBV27 to TRBJ2-5; D uncertain. Germline V CDR1 and CDR2: MNHEY, SMNVEV (reference sequence). This CDR3 has 13 amino acids. V shed 3 bases and J shed 7 bases, with 12 bases lying between them. CDR3 in amino acids: CASSLFTGWTQYF. The CDR3 DNA is TGTGCCAGCAGTTTGTTCACCGGGTGGACCCAGTACTTC.

Regarding this clonotype: A read error may account for a junction end that differs from germline. This chain connects TRBV5-1 to TRBJ2-7; D is possibly TRBD1 or TRBD2 (5 bases each). Germline values: CDR1 SGHRS, CDR2 YFSETQ. The CDR3 totals 13 residues. CDR3 coding DNA: TGCGCCAGCAGCCCGACCGGGGCCCAGGGTGGGCACTTC. Amino acids: CASSPTGAQGGHF.

The V gene is TRBV7-2, the J gene TRBJ2-2, with 12 positions matching TRBD2. Germline CDR1 and CDR2: SGHTA and FQGNSA. CDR3 length: 15 amino acids. V gave up 4 bases and J gave up 11 bases; unmatched junction bases: 8. CDR3: CASSWTSGNTVELFF. As DNA, the CDR3 is TGTGCCAGCAGCTGGACTAGCGGGAACACCGTTGAGCTGTTTTTT.

The chain has TRBV7-2 and TRBJ2-1; D gene ambiguous. V was clipped by 5 bases and J by 7 bases, with 12 bases between them. CDR1 and CDR2 (germline): SGHTA, FQGNSA. The CDR3 contains 13 residues. The CDR3 loop is CASSDGWGNEQFF. The DNA of the CDR3 is TGTGCCAGCAGCGATGGTTGGGGTAATGAGCAGTTCTTC.

This clonotype was counted a few times. The chain recombines TRBV19 with TRBJ2-1, with D perhaps matching TRBD2 (6 bases). Germline V gene sequence: CDR1 LNHDA, CDR2 SQIVND (reference sequence). The CDR3 contains 16 residues. The V end lost 3 bases, the J end lost 4 bases, and 16 bases lay between the germline ends. The CDR3 nucleotides read TGTGCCAGTAGTATTCTAGTCGGGAGCCGATACAATGAGCAGTTCTTC. This codes for CASSILVGSRYNEQFF.

A few counts support this clonotype. J is TRBJ1-1 and V is TRBV11-2, with a weak D call TRBD1 (6 bases). Germline CDR1 and CDR2: SGHAT and FQNNGV. V lost 5 bases, J lost 3 bases, and 10 bases lay in between. The CDR3 has 13 amino acids. The CDR3 nucleotides read TGTGCCAGCAGCCCGCGGACAGACACTGAAGCTTTCTTT. Translated, it gives CASSPRTDTEAFF.

This clonotype has just a few counts. The V and J genes are TRBV7-9 and TRBJ1-1; a weak D match, TRBD1 (5 bases). V lost 3 bases, J lost 6 bases, and 11 bases lay in between. This CDR3 is 13 amino acids long. In germline, CDR1 is SEHNR, CDR2 FQNEAQ (reference sequence). In DNA, the CDR3 is TGTGCCAGCAGCTTGGGGGTGAGGGCTGAAGCTTTCTTT. This gives the protein CASSLGVRAEAFF.